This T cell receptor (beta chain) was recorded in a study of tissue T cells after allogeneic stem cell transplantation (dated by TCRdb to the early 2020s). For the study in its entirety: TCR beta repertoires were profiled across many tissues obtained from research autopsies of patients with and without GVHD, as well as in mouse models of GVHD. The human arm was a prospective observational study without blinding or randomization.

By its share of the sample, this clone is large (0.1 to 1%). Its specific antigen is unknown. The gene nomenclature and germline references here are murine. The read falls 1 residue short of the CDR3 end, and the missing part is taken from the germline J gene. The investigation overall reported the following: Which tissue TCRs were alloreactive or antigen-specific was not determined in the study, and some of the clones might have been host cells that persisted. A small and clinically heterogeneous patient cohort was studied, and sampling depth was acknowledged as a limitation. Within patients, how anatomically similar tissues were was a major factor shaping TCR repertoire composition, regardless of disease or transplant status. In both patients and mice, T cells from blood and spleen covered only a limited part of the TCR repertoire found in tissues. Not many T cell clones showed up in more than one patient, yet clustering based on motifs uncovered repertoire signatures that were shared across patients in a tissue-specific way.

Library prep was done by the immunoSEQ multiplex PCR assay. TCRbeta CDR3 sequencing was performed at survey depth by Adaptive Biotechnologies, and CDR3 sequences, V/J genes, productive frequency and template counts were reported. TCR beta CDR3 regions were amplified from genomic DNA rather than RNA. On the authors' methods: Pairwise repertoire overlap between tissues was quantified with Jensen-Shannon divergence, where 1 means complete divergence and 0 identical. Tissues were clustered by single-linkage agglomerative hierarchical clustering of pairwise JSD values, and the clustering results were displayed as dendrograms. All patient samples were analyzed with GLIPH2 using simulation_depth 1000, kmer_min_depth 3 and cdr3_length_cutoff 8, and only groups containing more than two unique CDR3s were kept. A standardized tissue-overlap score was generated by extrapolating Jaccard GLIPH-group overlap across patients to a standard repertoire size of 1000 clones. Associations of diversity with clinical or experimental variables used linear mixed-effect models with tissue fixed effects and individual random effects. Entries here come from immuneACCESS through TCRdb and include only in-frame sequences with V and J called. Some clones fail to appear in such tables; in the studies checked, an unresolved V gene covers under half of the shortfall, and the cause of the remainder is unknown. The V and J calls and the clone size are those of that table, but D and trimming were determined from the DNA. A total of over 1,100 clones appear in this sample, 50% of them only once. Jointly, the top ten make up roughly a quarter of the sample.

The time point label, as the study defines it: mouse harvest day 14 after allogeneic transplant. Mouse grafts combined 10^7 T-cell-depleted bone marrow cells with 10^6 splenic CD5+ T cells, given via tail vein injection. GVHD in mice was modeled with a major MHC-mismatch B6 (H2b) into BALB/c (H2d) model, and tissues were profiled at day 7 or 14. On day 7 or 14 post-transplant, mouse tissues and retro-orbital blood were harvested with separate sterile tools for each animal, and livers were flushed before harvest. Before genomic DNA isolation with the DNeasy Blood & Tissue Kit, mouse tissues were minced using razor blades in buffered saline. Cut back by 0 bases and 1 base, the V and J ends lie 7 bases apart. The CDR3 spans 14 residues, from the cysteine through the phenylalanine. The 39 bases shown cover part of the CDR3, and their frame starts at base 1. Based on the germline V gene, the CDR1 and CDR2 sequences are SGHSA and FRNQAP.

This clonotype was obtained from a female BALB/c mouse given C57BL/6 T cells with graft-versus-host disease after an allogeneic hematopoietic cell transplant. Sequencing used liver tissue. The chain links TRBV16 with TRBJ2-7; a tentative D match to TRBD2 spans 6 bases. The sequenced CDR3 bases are TGTGCAAGCAGCTTAGATCTGGGGTCCTATGAACAGTAC. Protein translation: CASSLDLGSYEQY. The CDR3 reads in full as CASSLDLGSYEQYF.